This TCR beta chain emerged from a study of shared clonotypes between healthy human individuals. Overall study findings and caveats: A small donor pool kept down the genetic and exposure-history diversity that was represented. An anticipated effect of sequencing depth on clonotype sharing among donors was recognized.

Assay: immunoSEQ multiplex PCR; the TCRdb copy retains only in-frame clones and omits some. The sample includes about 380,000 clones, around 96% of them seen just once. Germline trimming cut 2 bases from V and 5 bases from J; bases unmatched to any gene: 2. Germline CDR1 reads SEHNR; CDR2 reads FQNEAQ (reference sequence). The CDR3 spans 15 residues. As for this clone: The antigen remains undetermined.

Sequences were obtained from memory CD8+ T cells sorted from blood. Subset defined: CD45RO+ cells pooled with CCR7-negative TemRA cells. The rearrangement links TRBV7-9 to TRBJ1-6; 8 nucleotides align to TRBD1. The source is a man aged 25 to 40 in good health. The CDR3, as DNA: TGTGCCAGCAGCTTAAGGACAGGGAATAATTCACCCCTCCACTTT. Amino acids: CASSLRTGNNSPLHF. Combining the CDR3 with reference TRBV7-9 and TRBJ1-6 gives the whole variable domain DTGVSQNPRHKITKRGQNVTFRCDPISEHNRLYWYRQTLGQGPEFLTYFQNEAQLEKSRLLSDRFSAERPKGSFSTLEIQRTEQGDSAMYLCASSLRTGNNSPLHFGNGTRLTVT.